Listed below are T cell receptor beta chains from one sample, sequenced in a study of cytomegalovirus exposure and HLA in healthy donors. Data came from immunoSEQ multiplex PCR; TCRdb stores just in-frame clones and leaves some out. The data show hundreds of thousands of clones, approximately 78% seen once. Material for sequencing was PBMCs. These receptors all come from a male donor in good health and CMV-seronegative. The CDR3 runs from the conserved cysteine through the conserved F or W. A D gene is named only where the DNA matches it firmly. Only part of the rows carry a size: once, few, many, or a class if the clone is expanded.

>TRBV10-3|NA|TRBD1|TRBJ2-7
CAISELGQLYEQYF
TGTGCCATCAGTGAGTTGGGACAGCTCTACGAGCAGTACTTC
>TRBV11-2|NA|TRBD2|TRBJ2-3
CASSLGLAEADTQYF
TGTGCCAGCAGCCTGGGACTAGCGGAAGCCGATACGCAGTATTTT
>TRBV18|NA|NA|TRBJ2-1
CASSPPVAVDEQFF
TGTGCCAGCTCACCGCCGGTGGCGGTCGATGAGCAGTTCTTC
>TRBV6-5|NA|TRBD1|TRBJ2-7
CASSPGTAYEQYF
TGTGCCAGCAGTCCCGGGACAGCTTACGAGCAGTACTTC
>TRBV7-2|NA|TRBD1|TRBJ2-7
CASSLAGQGASYEQYF
TGTGCCAGCAGCTTAGCGGGTCAGGGGGCCTCCTACGAGCAGTACTTC
>TRBV5-4|NA|NA|TRBJ2-7
CASSLVALADTSYEQYF
TGTGCCAGCAGCTTGGTTGCACTAGCAGATACCTCCTACGAGCAGTACTTC
>TRBV6-1|few|TRBD1|TRBJ2-7
CASSAAGTGGRFVLIYEQYF
TGTGCCAGCAGTGCAGCCGGGACAGGGGGACGTTTTGTCCTCATCTACGAGCAGTACTTC
>TRBV20-1|NA|NA|TRBJ1-1
CSASSTEAFF
TGCAGTGCTAGCTCCACTGAAGCTTTCTTT
>TRBV27|NA|NA|TRBJ2-2
CASSTGYGELFF
TGTGCCAGCAGTACAGGGTACGGGGAGCTGTTTTTT
>TRBV5-1|NA|NA|TRBJ2-1
CASSWMTKLVINEQFF
TGCGCCAGCAGCTGGATGACTAAGCTTGTAATCAATGAGCAGTTCTTC
>TRBV7-9|NA|NA|TRBJ2-6
CASSPGLGANVLTF
TGTGCCAGCAGCCCGGGACTTGGGGCCAACGTCCTGACTTTC
>TRBV6-1|few|NA|TRBJ1-1
CASSEDRDTEAFF
TGTGCCAGCAGTGAAGACAGGGACACTGAAGCTTTCTTT
>TRBV11-2|few|NA|TRBJ2-1
CASSSAKERVGGFF
TGTGCCAGCAGCTCCGCGAAGGAGCGAGTAGGTGGGTTCTTC
>TRBV2|few|NA|TRBJ2-6
CASSGQANPRSGANVLTF
TGTGCCAGCAGTGGGCAGGCAAATCCGCGCTCTGGGGCCAACGTCCTGACTTTC
>TRBV9|NA|NA|TRBJ2-2
CASSARLDSTGELFF
TGTGCCAGCAGCGCCCGACTAGACTCGACCGGGGAGCTGTTTTTT
>TRBV7-2|NA|NA|TRBJ1-1
CASSLVTGGTEAFF
TGTGCCAGCAGCTTAGTGACAGGCGGGACTGAAGCTTTCTTT
>TRBV6-1|NA|TRBD1|TRBJ2-7
CASSETRTGGAEQYF
TGTGCCAGCAGTGAAACGAGGACAGGGGGGGCCGAGCAGTACTTC
>TRBV6-1|NA|TRBD2|TRBJ2-1
CASSEVAGVGEQFF
TGTGCCAGCAGTGAGGTGGCGGGAGTAGGAGAGCAGTTCTTC
>TRBV11-3|NA|NA|TRBJ2-1
CASSRGAESSYNEQFF
TGTGCCAGCAGCCGAGGCGCGGAGAGCTCCTACAATGAGCAGTTCTTC
>TRBV6-5|NA|NA|TRBJ2-6
CASSLQGSGANVLTF
TGTGCCAGCAGTTTACAGGGCTCTGGGGCCAACGTCCTGACTTTC
>TRBV5-4|once|NA|TRBJ2-5
CAGSLGLAGSGETQYF
TGTGCCGGCAGCTTGGGACTGGCGGGGTCCGGAGAGACCCAGTACTTC
>TRBV5-1|once|TRBD1|TRBJ2-2
CASSPRWPGQGKRGTGELFF
TGCGCCAGCAGCCCGCGGTGGCCGGGACAGGGAAAGAGAGGGACCGGGGAGCTGTTTTTT
>TRBV21-1|NA|NA|TRBJ2-1
CASSKEGLAGVGNEQFF
TGTGCCAGCAGCAAAGAGGGACTAGCGGGAGTGGGGAATGAGCAGTTCTTC
>TRBV5-4|few|NA|TRBJ2-3
CASSPRGIFTDTQYF
TGTGCCAGCAGCCCGAGGGGGATATTCACAGATACGCAGTATTTT
>TRBV7-3|NA|TRBD2|TRBJ2-7
CASSLTGGLGYEQYF
TGTGCCAGCAGCTTAACGGGAGGGCTCGGCTACGAGCAGTACTTC
>TRBV29-1|once|NA|TRBJ2-1
CSVEDVDKYNEQFF
TGCAGCGTTGAAGACGTCGACAAGTACAATGAGCAGTTCTTC
>TRBV7-9|NA|NA|TRBJ1-1
CASSPGETAITEAFF
TGTGCCAGCAGCCCCGGGGAGACGGCTATCACTGAAGCTTTCTTT
>TRBV6-1|NA|NA|TRBJ2-4
CASSGVGLAKNIQYF
TGTGCCAGCAGCGGCGTGGGACTAGCCAAAAACATTCAGTACTTC
>TRBV18|NA|NA|TRBJ2-1
CASSPTPGHNYEQFF
TGTGCCAGCTCACCAACCCCGGGACATAACTATGAGCAGTTCTTC
>TRBV13|NA|TRBD2|TRBJ2-1
CASSLLAGGSYNEQFF
TGTGCCAGCAGCTTACTAGCGGGGGGCTCCTACAATGAGCAGTTCTTC
>TRBV6-5|NA|TRBD2|TRBJ2-7
CALIKRGARLYEQYF
TGTGCCCTAATAAAGCGGGGGGCGCGTTTGTACGAGCAGTACTTC
>TRBV6-1|NA|NA|TRBJ2-7
CASMIRSGYEQYF
TGTGCCAGCATGATCCGATCGGGATACGAGCAGTACTTC
>TRBV28|once|TRBD1|TRBJ2-1
CASSLPGTGGNEQFF
TGTGCCAGCAGCCTACCCGGGACAGGGGGCAATGAGCAGTTCTTC
>TRBV10-3|NA|NA|TRBJ2-2
CAISRPSAGLNTGELFF
TGTGCCATCAGTCGGCCATCGGCGGGGTTGAACACCGGGGAGCTGTTTTTT
>TRBV5-1|NA|NA|TRBJ2-2
CASSLGVRLGTGELFF
TGCGCCAGCAGCTTGGGGGTGCGACTAGGCACCGGGGAGCTGTTTTTT
>TRBV21-1|NA|NA|TRBJ2-3
CASSKASTDTQYF
TGTGCCAGCAGCAAGGCCTCCACAGATACGCAGTATTTT
>TRBV10-2|once|TRBD2|TRBJ2-7
CASSDWGSASGRGYEQYF
TGCGCCAGCAGTGATTGGGGGTCGGCTAGCGGGAGGGGATACGAGCAGTACTTC
>TRBV9|NA|NA|TRBJ2-3
CASSVAMWGLTDTQYF
TGTGCCAGCAGCGTAGCAATGTGGGGGCTCACAGATACGCAGTATTTT
>TRBV5-1|NA|TRBD1|TRBJ1-3
CASSTGQGRNTIYF
TGCGCCAGCAGCACCGGACAGGGACGAAACACCATATATTTT
>TRBV6-1|NA|TRBD1|TRBJ2-7
CASSEPTGGFNEQYF
TGTGCCAGCAGTGAACCGACAGGGGGGTTCAACGAGCAGTACTTC
>TRBV4-1|NA|NA|TRBJ2-5
CASSRAQPGEETQYF
TGCGCCAGCAGCCGAGCTCAGCCGGGAGAAGAGACCCAGTACTTC
>TRBV6-5|NA|NA|TRBJ2-1
CASSYLLNSNEQFF
TGTGCCAGCAGTTACTTACTTAACTCCAATGAGCAGTTCTTC